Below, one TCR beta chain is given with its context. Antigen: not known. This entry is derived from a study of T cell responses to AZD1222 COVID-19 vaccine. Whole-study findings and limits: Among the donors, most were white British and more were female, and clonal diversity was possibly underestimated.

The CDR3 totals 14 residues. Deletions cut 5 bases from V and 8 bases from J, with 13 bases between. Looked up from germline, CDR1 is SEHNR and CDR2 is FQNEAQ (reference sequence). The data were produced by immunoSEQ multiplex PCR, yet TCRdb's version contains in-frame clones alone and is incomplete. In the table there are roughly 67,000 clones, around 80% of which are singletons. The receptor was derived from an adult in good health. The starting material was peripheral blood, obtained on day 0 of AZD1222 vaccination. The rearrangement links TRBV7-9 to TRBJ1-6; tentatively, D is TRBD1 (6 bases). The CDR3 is CASSTGTAHSPLHF. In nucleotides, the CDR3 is TGTGCCAGCAGCACAGGGACGGCCCATTCACCCCTCCACTTT.